This T cell receptor beta chain was documented in a study of blood T cell repertoires in COVID-19. As for the study in general: PBMCs, B-cell-depleted T cells, or T cells provided the cDNA or gDNA that made up the material.

Cohorts were based on clinical histories the participants reported. For recovered donors of Cohort 3, there were two negative PCRs, clearance, or symptom resolution. Authors' data handling: The assay estimated nucleated cells by amplifying reference gene primers. The assay was immunoSEQ multiplex PCR, and TCRdb's table has in-frame clones only and misses some. For V, J and clone size, that table is used; D and trimming come from the DNA. The sample has 130,000 to 150,000 clones; just under 85% are singletons. The CDR3 loop spans 17 amino acids. Looked up from germline, CDR1 is SGHAT and CDR2 is FQNNGV. V was pared by 5 bases and J by 7 bases, with 15 bases of the junction left unmatched.

The sequence derives from a man aged 45-60 years who had recovered from COVID-19. The rearrangement joins TRBV11-2 to TRBJ1-3, with 9 bases lining up with TRBD1. The sequencing sample was made of PBMCs or T cells enriched from blood (not recorded which). The CDR3 bases are TGTGCCAGCAGCGCTAGGTTGGGACAGGGATCATGGAACACCATATATTTT. It codes for CASSARLGQGSWNTIYF.